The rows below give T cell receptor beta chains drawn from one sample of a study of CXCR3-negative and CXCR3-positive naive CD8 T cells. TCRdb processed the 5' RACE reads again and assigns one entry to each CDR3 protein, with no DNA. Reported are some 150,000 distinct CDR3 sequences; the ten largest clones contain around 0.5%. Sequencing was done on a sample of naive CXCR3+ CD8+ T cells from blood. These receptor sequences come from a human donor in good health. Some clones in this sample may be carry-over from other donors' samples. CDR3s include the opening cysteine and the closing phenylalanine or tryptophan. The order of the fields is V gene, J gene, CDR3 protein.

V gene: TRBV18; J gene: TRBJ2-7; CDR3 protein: CASSPGNRRGYEQYF
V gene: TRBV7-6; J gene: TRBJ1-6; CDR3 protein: CASSGGWRSPLHF
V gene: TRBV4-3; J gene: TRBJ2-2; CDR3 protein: CASSRTTSSISGELFF
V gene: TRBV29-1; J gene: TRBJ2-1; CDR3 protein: CSVEDWTSENNEQFF
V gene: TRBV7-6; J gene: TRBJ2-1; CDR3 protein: CASSLPSTGYNEQFF
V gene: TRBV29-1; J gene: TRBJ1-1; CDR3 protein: CSAGILNTEAFF
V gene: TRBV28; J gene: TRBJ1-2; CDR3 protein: CASSHRGTQGGYTF
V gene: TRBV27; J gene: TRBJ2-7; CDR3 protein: CASSVMGNYEQYF
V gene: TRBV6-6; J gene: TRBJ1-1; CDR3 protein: CASEGGTEAFF
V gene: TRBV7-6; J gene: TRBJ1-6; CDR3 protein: CASSLDSKRDSPLHF
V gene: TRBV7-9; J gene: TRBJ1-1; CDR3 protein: CASSLYPGTEAFF
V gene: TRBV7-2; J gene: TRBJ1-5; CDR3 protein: CASSSGLGVQPQHF
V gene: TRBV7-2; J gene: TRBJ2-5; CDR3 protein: CASSHPGGQETQYF
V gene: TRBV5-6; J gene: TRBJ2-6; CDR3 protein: CASSLGSSGANVLTF
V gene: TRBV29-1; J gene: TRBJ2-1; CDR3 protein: CSVEEVTSLNNEQFF
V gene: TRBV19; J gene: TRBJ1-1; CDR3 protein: CASSMGTRGGTEAFF
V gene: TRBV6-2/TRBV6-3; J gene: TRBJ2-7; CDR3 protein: CASSYSGGGTYEQYF